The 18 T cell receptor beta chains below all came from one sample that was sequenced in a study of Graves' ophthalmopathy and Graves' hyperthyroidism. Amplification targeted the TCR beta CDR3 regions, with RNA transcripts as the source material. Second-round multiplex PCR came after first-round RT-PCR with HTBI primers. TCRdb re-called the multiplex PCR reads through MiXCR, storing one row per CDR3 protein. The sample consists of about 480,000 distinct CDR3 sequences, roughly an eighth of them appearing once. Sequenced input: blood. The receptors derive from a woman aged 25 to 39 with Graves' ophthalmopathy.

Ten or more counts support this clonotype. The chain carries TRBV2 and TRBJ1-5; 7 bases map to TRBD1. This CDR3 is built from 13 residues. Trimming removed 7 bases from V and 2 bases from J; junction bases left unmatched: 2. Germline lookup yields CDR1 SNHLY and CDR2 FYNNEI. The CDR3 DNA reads TGTGCCAGCATTGGGACAGGCAATCAGCCCCAGCATTTT. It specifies CASIGTGNQPQHF.

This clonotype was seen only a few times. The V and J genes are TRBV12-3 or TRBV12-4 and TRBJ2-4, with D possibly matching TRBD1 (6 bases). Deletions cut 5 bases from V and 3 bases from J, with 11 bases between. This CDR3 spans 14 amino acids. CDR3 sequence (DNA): TGTGCCAGCAGTCTACAGGGACACAAAAACATTCAGTACTTC. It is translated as CASSLQGHKNIQYF.

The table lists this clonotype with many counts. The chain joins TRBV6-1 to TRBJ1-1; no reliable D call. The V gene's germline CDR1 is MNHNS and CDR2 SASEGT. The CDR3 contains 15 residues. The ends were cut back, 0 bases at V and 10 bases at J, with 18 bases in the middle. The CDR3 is CASSEAGRTFRGAFF. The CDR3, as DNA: TGTGCCAGCAGTGAAGCAGGCAGGACCTTTCGAGGAGCTTTCTTT.

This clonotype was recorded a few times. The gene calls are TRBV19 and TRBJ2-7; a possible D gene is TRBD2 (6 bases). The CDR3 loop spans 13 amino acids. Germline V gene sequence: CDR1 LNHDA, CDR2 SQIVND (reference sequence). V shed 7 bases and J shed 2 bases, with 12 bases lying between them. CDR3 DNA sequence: TGTGCCAGTACTGGGCGGGGTCCCTACGAGCAGTACTTC. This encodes CASTGRGPYEQYF.

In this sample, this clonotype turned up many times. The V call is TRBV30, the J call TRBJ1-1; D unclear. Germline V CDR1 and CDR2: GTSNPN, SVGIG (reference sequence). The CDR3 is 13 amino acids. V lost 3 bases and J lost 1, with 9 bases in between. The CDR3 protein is CAWSYQPNTEAFF. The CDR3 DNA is TGTGCCTGGAGCTATCAACCGAACACTGAAGCTTTCTTT.

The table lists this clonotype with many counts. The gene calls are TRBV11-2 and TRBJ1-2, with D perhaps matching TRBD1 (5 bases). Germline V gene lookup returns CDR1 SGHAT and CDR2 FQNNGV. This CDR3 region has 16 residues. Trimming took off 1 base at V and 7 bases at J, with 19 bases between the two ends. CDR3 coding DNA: TGTGCCAGCAGCTTAGTTTTGGCGGCGGGGCAACTTGGCTACACCTTC. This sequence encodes CASSLVLAAGQLGYTF.

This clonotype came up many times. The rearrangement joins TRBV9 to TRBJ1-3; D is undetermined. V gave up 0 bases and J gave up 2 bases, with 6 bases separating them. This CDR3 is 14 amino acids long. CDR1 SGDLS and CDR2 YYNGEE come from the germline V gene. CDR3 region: CASSVAGTGNTIYF. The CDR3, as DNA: TGTGCCAGCAGCGTAGCCGGGACTGGAAACACCATATATTTT.

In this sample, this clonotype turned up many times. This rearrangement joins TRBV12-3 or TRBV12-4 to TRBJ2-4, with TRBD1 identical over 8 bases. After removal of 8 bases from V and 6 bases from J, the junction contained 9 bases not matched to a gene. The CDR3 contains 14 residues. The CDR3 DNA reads TGTGCCAGCGCACCCACCGGGACAGGAAACATTCAGTACTTC. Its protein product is CASAPTGTGNIQYF.

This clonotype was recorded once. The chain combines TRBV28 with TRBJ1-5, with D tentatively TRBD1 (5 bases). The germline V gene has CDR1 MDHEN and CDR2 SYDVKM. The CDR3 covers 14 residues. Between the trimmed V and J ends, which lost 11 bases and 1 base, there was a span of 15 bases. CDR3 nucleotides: TGTGCCTATATGCGGGCAGGGAGCAATCAGCCCCAGCATTTT. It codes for CAYMRAGSNQPQHF. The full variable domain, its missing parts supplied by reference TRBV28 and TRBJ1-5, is DVKVTQSSRYLVKRTGEKVFLECVQDMDHENMFWYRQDPGLGLRLIYFSYDVKMKEKGDIPEGYSVSREKKERFSLILESASTNQTSMYLCAYMRAGSNQPQHFGDGTRLSIL.

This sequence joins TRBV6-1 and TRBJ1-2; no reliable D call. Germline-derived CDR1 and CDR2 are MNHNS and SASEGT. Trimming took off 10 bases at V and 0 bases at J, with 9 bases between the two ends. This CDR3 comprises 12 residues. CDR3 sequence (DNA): TGTGCCACCTCCCCAGCTAACTATGGCTACACCTTC. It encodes CATSPANYGYTF.

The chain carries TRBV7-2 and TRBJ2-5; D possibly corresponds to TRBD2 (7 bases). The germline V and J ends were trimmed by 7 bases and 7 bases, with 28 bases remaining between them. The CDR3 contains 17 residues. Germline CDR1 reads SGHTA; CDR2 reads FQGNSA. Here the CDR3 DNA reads TGTGCCAGCACTTCTCGCTCGGGGGGCTCCAGTCGTCGGACCCAGTACTTC. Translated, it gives CASTSRSGGSSRRTQYF.

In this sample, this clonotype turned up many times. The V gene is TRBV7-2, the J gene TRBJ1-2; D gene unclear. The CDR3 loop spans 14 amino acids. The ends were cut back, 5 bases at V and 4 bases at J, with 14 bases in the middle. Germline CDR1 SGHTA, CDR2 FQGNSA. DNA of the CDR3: TGTGCCAGCAGCCCATATTACACCCTCTATGGCTACACCTTC. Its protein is CASSPYYTLYGYTF.

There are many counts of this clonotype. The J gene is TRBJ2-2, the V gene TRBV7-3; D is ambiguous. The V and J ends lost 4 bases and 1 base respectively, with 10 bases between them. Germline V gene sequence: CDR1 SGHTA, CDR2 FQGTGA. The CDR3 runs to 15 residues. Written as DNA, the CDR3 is TGTGCCAGCAGCTCGGGTCTTCAGAACACCGGGGAGCTGTTTTTT. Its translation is CASSSGLQNTGELFF. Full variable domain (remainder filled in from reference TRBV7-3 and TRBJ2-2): GAGVSQTPSNKVTEKGKYVELRCDPISGHTALYWYRQSLGQGPEFLIYFQGTGAADDSGLPNDRFFAVRPEGSVSTLKIQRTERGDSAVYLCASSSGLQNTGELFFGEGSRLTVL.

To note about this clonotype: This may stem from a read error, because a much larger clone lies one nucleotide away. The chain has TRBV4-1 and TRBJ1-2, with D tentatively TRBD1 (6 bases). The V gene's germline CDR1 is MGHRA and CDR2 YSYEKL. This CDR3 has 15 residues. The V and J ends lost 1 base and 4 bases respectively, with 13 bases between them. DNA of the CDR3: TGCGCCAGCAGCCAAGCTCGGGACATCAGCTATGGCTACACCTTC. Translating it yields CASSQARDISYGYTF.

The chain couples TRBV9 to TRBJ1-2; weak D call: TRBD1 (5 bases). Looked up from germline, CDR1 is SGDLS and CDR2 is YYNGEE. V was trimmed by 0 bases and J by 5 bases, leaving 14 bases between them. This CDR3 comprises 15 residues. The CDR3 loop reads CASSVGSAGGYGYTF. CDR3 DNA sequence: TGTGCCAGCAGCGTAGGGAGCGCCGGGGGATATGGCTACACCTTC. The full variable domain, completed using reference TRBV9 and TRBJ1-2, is DSGVTQTPKHLITATGQRVTLRCSPRSGDLSVYWYQQSLDQGLQFLIQYYNGEERAKGNILERFSAQQFPDLHSELNLSSLELGDSALYFCASSVGSAGGYGYTFGSGTRLTVV.

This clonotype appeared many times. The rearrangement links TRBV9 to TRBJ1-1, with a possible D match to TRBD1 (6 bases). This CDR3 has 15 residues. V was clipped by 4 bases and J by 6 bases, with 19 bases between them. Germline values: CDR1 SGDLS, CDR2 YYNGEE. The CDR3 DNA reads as TGTGCCAGCAGCCCACCATTCACAGGGAGGGCTGAAGCTTTCTTT. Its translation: CASSPPFTGRAEAFF.

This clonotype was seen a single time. CDR3 sequence: CASSTHPQGFVAKNIQYF. CDR3 sequence (DNA): TGTGCCAGCAGCACACACCCACAAGGGTTTGTAGCCAAAAACATTCAGTACTTC. The chain carries TRBV28 and TRBJ2-4; D ambiguous. This CDR3 comprises 18 residues. Germline loops: CDR1 MDHEN, CDR2 SYDVKM. With 6 bases removed from V and 0 bases from J, the gap between germline ends came to 21 bases.

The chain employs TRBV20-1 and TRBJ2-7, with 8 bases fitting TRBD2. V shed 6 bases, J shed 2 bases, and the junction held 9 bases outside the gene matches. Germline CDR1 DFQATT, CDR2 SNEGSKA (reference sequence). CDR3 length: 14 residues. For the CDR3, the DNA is TGCAGTGCCAACCAGATAGCGGGGCCCTACGAGCAGTACTTC. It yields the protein CSANQIAGPYEQYF.